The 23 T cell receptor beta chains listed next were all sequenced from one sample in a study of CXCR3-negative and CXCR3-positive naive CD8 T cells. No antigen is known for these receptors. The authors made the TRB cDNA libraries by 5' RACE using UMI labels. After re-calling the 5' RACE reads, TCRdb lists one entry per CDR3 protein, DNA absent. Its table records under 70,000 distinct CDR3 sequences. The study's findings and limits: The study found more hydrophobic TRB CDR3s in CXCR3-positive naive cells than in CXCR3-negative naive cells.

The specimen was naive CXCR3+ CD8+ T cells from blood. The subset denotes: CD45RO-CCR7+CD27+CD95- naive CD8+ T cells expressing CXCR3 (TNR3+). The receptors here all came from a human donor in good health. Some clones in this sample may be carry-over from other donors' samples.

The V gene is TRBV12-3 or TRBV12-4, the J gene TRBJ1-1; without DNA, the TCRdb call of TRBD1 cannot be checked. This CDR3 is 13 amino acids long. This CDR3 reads CASSFGPEAEAFF.

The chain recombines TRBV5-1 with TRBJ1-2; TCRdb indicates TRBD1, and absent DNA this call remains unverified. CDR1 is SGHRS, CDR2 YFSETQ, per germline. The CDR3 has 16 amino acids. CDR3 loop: CASSLSLGTEGNGYTF.

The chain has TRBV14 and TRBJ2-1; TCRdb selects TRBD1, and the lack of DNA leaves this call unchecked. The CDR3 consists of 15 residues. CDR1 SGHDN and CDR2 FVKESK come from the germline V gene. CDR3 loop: CASSQRQGGWFEQFF.

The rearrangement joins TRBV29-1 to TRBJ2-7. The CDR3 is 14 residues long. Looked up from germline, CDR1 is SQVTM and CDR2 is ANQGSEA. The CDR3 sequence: CSVEGPGKTYEQYF.

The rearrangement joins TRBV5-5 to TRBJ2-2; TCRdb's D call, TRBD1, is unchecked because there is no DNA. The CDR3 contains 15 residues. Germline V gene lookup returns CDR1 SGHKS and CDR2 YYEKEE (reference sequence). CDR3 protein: CASRSGTGATGELFF.

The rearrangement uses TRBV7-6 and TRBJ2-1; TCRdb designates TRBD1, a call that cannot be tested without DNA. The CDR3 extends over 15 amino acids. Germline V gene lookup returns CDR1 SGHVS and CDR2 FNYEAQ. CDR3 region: CASSPDRGEGNEQFF.

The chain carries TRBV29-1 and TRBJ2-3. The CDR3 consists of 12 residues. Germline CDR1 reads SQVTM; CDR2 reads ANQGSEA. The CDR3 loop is CSVAWITDTQYF.

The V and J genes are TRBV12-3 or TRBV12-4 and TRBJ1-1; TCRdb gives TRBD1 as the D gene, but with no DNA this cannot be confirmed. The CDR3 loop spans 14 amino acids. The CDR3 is CASSLSNSGTEAFF.

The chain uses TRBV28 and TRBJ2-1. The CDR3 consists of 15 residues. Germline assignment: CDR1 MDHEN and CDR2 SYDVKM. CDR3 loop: CASSFQGGLYNEQFF. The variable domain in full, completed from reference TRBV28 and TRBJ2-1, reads DVKVTQSSRYLVKRTGEKVFLECVQDMDHENMFWYRQDPGLGLRLIYFSYDVKMKEKGDIPEGYSVSREKKERFSLILESASTNQTSMYLCASSFQGGLYNEQFFGPGTRLTVL.

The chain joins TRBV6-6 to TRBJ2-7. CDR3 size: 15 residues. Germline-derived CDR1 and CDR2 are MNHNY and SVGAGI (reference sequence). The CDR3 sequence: CASSYGQDDFYEQYF.

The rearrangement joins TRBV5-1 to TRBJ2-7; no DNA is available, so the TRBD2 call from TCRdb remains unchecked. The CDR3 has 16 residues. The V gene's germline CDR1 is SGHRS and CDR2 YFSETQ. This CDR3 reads CASSPPTSGGAREQYF.

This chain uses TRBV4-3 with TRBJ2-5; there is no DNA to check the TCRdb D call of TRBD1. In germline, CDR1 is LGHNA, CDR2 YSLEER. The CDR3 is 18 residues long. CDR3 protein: CASSQDPNTRQGVETQYF.

Here the CDR3 reads CASSRVLAGTGYEQYF. V usage is TRBV28 and J usage is TRBJ2-7; there is no DNA to check the TCRdb D call of TRBD2. This CDR3 is built from 16 residues. CDR1 and CDR2 (germline): MDHEN, SYDVKM.

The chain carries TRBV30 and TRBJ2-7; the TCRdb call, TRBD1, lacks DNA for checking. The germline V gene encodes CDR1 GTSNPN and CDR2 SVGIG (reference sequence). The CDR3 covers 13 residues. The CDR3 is CAWSVSRAYEQYF. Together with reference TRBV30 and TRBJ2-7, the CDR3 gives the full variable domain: SQTIHQWPATLVQPVGSPLSLECTVEGTSNPNLYWYRQAAGRGLQLLFYSVGIGQISSEVPQNLSASRPQDRQFILSSKKLLLSDSGFYLCAWSVSRAYEQYFGPGTRLTVT.

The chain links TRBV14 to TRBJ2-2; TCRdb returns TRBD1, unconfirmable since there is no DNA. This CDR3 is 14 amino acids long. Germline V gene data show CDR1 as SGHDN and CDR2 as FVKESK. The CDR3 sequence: CASSHGRVTGELFF.

The CDR3 reads CASSPGTYVGGEQFF. The chain is built from TRBV5-1 and TRBJ2-1; TCRdb proposes TRBD2, but this gene call is untestable without DNA. Germline values: CDR1 SGHRS, CDR2 YFSETQ. CDR3 length equals 15 residues. Looking up the rest from reference TRBV5-1 and TRBJ2-1 gives the full variable domain: KAGVTQTPRYLIKTRGQQVTLSCSPISGHRSVSWYQQTPGQGLQFLFEYFSETQRNKGNFPGRFSGRQFSNSRSEMNVSTLELGDSALYLCASSPGTYVGGEQFFGPGTRLTVL.

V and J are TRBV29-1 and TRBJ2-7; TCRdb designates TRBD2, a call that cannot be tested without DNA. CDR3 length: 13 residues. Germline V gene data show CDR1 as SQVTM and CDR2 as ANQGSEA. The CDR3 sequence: CSVDSGPNYEQYF.

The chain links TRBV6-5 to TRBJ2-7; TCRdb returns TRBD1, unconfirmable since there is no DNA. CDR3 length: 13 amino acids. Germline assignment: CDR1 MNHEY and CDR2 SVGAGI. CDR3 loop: CASTISPDYEQYF.

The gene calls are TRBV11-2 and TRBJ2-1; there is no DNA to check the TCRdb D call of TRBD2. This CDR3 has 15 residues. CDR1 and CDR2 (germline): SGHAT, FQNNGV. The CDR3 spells CASSLEGLAAEEQFF.

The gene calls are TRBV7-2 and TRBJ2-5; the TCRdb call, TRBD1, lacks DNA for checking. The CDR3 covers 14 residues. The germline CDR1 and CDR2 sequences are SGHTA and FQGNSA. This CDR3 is CASSLAPGRETQYF.

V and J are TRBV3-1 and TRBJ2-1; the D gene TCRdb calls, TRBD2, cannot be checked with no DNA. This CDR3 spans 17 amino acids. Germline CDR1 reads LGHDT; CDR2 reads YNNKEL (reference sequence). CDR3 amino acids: CASSQGATSGIGDEQFF.

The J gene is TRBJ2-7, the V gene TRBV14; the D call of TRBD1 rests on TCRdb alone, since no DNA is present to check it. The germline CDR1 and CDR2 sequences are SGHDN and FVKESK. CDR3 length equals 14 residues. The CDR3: CASSQDPDSYEQYF.

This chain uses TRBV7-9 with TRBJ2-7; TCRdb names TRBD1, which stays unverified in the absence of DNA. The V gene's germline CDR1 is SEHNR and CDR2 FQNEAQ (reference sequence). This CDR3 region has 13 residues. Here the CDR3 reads CASSLGGTSEQYF.